This passage covers 8 T cell receptor beta chains from one sample sequenced in a study of Ad26.COV2.S vaccination and SARS-CoV-2 variants. Treatment in this sample: about 20 received Ad26.COV2.S at low or high dose, single or two shots; about 5 received placebo; per-sample allocation not given. At day 63 after the first vaccine or placebo injection, samples were drawn. Assay: immunoSEQ multiplex PCR; the TCRdb copy retains only in-frame clones and omits some. Here the sample spans hundreds of thousands of clones, roughly 90% being singletons. Sequences were derived from peripheral blood, sampled in a trial of Ad26.COV2.S vaccine versus placebo. These receptor sequences come from a person aged 18-60 years who received the Ad26.COV2.S COVID-19 vaccine or a placebo.

The genes are TRBV7-6 and TRBJ2-5, with 8 bases matching TRBD1. Germline values: CDR1 SGHVS, CDR2 FNYEAQ. V lost 5 bases, J lost 1 base, and 6 bases stayed unmatched. This CDR3 contains 15 residues. CDR3 amino acids: CASSTYRGAQETQYF. CDR3 in DNA: TGTGCCAGCAGCACCTACAGGGGGGCCCAAGAGACCCAGTACTTC.

The rearrangement joins TRBV30 to TRBJ1-1; the D is unclear. Per the germline V gene, CDR1 is GTSNPN and CDR2 is SVGIG (reference sequence). CDR3 size: 14 residues. Trimming shortened V by 2 bases and J by 4 bases, and 14 bases separated the two germline ends. The CDR3 DNA reads TGTGCCTGGAGTTCCGTGGCTGTGGGCACTGAAGCTTTCTTT. This gives the protein CAWSSVAVGTEAFF.

This chain connects TRBV7-6 to TRBJ1-2; 9 nucleotides align to TRBD1. V gave up 5 bases and J gave up 8 bases; unmatched junction bases: 9. The germline V gene has CDR1 SGHVS and CDR2 FNYEAQ. CDR3 length equals 14 residues. This CDR3 reads CASSPGTGPSGYTF. The CDR3 nucleotides read TGTGCCAGCAGCCCTGGGACAGGGCCTAGCGGCTACACCTTC.

CDR3 bases: TGTGCCAGCAGTCTGGAGGGTAATTCACCCCTCCACTTT. It is translated as CASSLEGNSPLHF. The chain recombines TRBV6-5 with TRBJ1-6; D gene unclear. The germline CDR1 and CDR2 sequences are MNHEY and SVGAGI. The CDR3 runs to 13 residues. V lost 5 bases to trimming and J lost 6 bases, with 8 bases between them.

The genes are TRBV6-5 and TRBJ2-7; D may correspond to TRBD1 or TRBD2 (5 bases each). Per germline, CDR1 MNHEY and CDR2 SVGAGI. The V end was cut by 4 bases, the J end by 0 bases, with 13 bases between. This CDR3 region has 15 residues. The CDR3 spells CASSSAGSISYEQYF. The CDR3 DNA sequence: TGTGCCAGCAGTTCCGCAGGGAGCATCTCCTACGAGCAGTACTTC.

The chain is built from TRBV27 and TRBJ1-1, with 12 bases that match TRBD1. The CDR3 is 15 amino acids. Trimming at V came to 3 bases and at J to 5 bases, leaving 4 bases not matched to a gene. Germline V gives CDR1 MNHEY, CDR2 SMNVEV (reference sequence). The CDR3 sequence: CASSFGTGGGTEAFF. The CDR3 DNA follows: TGTGCCAGCAGTTTCGGGACAGGGGGCGGAACTGAAGCTTTCTTT.

The chain carries TRBV5-1 and TRBJ1-3; D gene unclear. Trimming removed 0 bases at V and 4 bases at J, with 8 bases between. CDR3 size: 14 residues. CDR1 SGHRS and CDR2 YFSETQ come from the germline V gene. CDR3 coding DNA: TGCGCCAGCAGCTTGGCCGGGTACGGAAACACCATATATTTT. Translation gives CASSLAGYGNTIYF. Using reference TRBV5-1 and TRBJ1-3 for the parts outside the CDR3, the full variable domain is KAGVTQTPRYLIKTRGQQVTLSCSPISGHRSVSWYQQTPGQGLQFLFEYFSETQRNKGNFPGRFSGRQFSNSRSEMNVSTLELGDSALYLCASSLAGYGNTIYFGEGSWLTVV.

This chain uses TRBV7-2 with TRBJ1-5; D is undetermined. This CDR3 spans 14 amino acids. Germline CDR1 SGHTA, CDR2 FQGNSA. Trimming removed 7 bases at V and 2 bases at J, with 12 bases between. The CDR3: CASNPNGGNQPQHF. For the CDR3, the DNA is TGTGCCAGCAACCCGAACGGGGGCAATCAGCCCCAGCATTTT.